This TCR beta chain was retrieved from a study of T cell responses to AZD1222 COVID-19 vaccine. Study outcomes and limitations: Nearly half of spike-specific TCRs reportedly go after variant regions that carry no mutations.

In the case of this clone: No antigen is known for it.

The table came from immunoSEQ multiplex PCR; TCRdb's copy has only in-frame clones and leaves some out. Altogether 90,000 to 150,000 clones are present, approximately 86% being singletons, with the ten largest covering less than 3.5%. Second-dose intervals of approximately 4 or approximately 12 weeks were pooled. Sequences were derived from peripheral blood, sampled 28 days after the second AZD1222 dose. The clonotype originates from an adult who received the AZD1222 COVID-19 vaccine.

In DNA form, the CDR3 reads TGTGCCAGCAGCTTACGGGGGGTTGGAAACACCATATATTTT. This gives the protein CASSLRGVGNTIYF. The chain has TRBV7-8 and TRBJ1-3; TRBD1 is a possible D gene (5 bases). Germline V gene sequence: CDR1 SGHVS, CDR2 FQNEAQ. V was clipped by 2 bases and J by 3 bases, with 8 bases between them. The CDR3 spans 14 residues.